This T cell receptor beta chain was captured in a study of blood T cell repertoires in COVID-19. Some clones are missing from TCRdb's copy, which holds only in-frame ones; the method was immunoSEQ multiplex PCR. The sample consists of 80,000 to 90,000 clones, around 90% of them appearing once. V shed 1 base and J 0 bases; nucleotides not matched to a gene: 2. This CDR3 has 15 amino acids. Germline CDR1 is LGHDT and CDR2 is YNNKEL (reference sequence). This chain connects TRBV3-1 (or the pseudogene TRBV3-2) to TRBJ2-5, with 7 positions matching TRBD2. The clonotype originates from a man aged 35 to 55 with acute or convalescent COVID-19. Sequenced: peripheral blood. The CDR3 coding sequence is TGTGCCAGCAGCCAAGGACTAGCAAACCAAGAGACCCAGTACTTC. This translates into CASSQGLANQETQYF.